This T cell receptor (beta chain) was sequenced during a study of cytomegalovirus exposure and HLA in healthy donors (dated by TCRdb to the late 2010s). Context from the whole study: In an earlier analysis of approximately 640 of the donors, about 260 Gb of sequence data and approximately 100 million unique TCR beta sequences from about 190 million T cells were reported. In the later analysis, no new phenotypic data were used to find candidate immune exposures; instead, reliance was placed on TCR beta sequences and their occurrence across donors. Along with the roughly 670-subject first cohort, a separate validation cohort of over a hundred different subjects was used. The study aimed to test whether cataloging public T cell receptors could reveal signatures of past pathogen exposure. An earlier analysis of 587 of the donors used high-throughput TCR beta sequencing to judge whether each TCR beta V gene segment behaved as functional or pseudogenic. Typing coverage differed by locus: A, B, C, DRB1 and DQB1 were typed in roughly 620-630 donors, DQA1 in 500 to 550, DPA1 in around 610, and DPB1 in around 490. Among 300 to 450 genotyped donors of the cohort, an average of about 240,000 unique TCR beta nucleotide sequences were sequenced per donor, roughly 20% of them non-productive. Both class I and class II loci were covered by HLA typing, at four-digit resolution. The genetic ancestry cluster associated with self-reported Caucasian donors included roughly four fifths of the 300 to 400 genotyped donors. High-throughput TCR immunosequencing, statistical association of individual TCRs with disease status, and machine learning were combined to predict cytomegalovirus infection status. All discovery cohort repertoires had been generated on a single sequencing platform. The T cell repertoires of 700 or so subjects were profiled by immunosequencing and related to cytomegalovirus serostatus. Donor age, sex, ethnicity and CMV serostatus were compiled together with the repertoire data. A later analysis re-analyzed previously published TCR beta repertoires from roughly 630 donors and added high-resolution HLA genotyping to study TCR occurrence patterns. A later genetic analysis used genome-wide SNP genotypes for about 60% of the roughly 700 donors, treating that subset as a discovery cohort. Several DR-DQ haplotypes were handled as single units for association and clustering because linkage in the cohort was strong. About 300 gigabases of sequencing data and around 88 million unique TCR sequences made up an early release that covered fewer than 650 HLA-typed donors. Paper-wide results and their limitations: Broadly in line with IMGT annotations, most TCR beta V segments showed up in productive rearrangements about 90% or about 30% of the time in an earlier analysis of several hundred of the donors. A later analysis found that most CMV-associated TCR beta chains appeared HLA-restricted, with HLA associations seemingly driven largely by CMV exposure. V-gene and J-gene trimming of TCR beta chains was associated with a missense DCLRE1C variant in a later genetic analysis, and the association was replicated in an independent cohort. A further reported finding was that TCR beta sequences accurately predicted the HLA-A and HLA-B alleles for most subjects in the first cohort. Most TCR sequences were seen in very few donors, while some public TCRs were found in many individuals. A group of highly shared sequence variants was considered likely to be a technical artifact of the sequencing pipeline. The cohort was sequenced for TCR beta chains only, and without alpha or paired-chain data the features that could be detected were limited. In a later analysis, HLA-associated TCR beta chains were found to be more clonally expanded and to have lower generation probabilities than equally common non-associated chains. In vitro tests confirmed that a few of the cytomegalovirus-associated TCR beta chains recognize cytomegalovirus antigens. Several of the top co-occurrence clusters appeared to be linked to parvovirus B19, influenza, CMV and Epstein-Barr virus, according to a later analysis. A later analysis associated 16,951 TCR beta sequences with specific HLA alleles at a false discovery rate of 0.05. Because counts were too low, about 18 rarely observed V segments, including chromosome 9 orphons, were excluded from the earlier analysis of 587 of the donors. A later genetic analysis reported fewer N-insertions in productive TCRs among donors in an Asian-associated ancestry cluster than the roughly 620-donor mean. The only immune exposure information available for the cohort was CMV serostatus. Strong co-occurrence of HLA alleles, especially DR and DQ, made assigning TCR associations to individual alleles difficult. Sequencing depth was assumed to be roughly uniform across donors in the presence/absence analyses, though that assumption may not hold. The study listed 150 to 200 TCR beta chains as associated with cytomegalovirus. In a later analysis, TCR association rates were found to vary across HLA loci, with the most associated TCRs seen for DRB1 alleles and the fewest for HLA-C alleles. It was suggested by the authors that the approach could potentially be generalized to other disease states and immunological phenotypes. HLA typing was unavailable for some donors at each locus, so association tests used only the typed subset. Linkage disequilibrium might explain the correlated functional status among segregating V segments, but an unknown experimental factor could not be excluded. Cytomegalovirus status was reported to be diagnosed by the classifier with high specificity and sensitivity in both the original and validation cohorts. Some IMGT-functional V segments, including TRBV6-2 and TRBV6-3, could not be told apart with the 87-base-pair reads, so those segments were excluded.

This clone was seen just once. Its target antigen remains unknown. Per-base qualities were not stored, and no clone one base away is much larger. The CDR3 measures 13 amino acids from cysteine to phenylalanine. Of the read, only the CDR3 DNA is kept; its 39 bases are in frame from base 1. Relative to germline, V is missing 2 bases and J is missing 6 bases, with 1 base of the junction outside any gene match. CDR1 and CDR2, per the germline V gene, are MDHEN and SYDVKM. The receptor library was made with the immunoSEQ multiplex PCR assay. For the multiplex PCR, a mixture combining 60 forward primers for TCR Vbeta segments and 13 reverse primers for TCR Jbeta segments was used. The CDR3 region of rearranged TCR beta genes was amplified from genomic DNA with a multiplex PCR assay. On the Illumina HiSeq System, the amplified TCR beta libraries were sequenced as 87-base-pair reads. As for the original processing: A later analysis tallied around 82 million unique TCR beta chains across the 666 repertoires, and about 10 million of those chains were shared by two or more donors. A nearest-neighbor algorithm error-corrected the raw reads and collapsed the reads into unique sequences, merging closely related sequences to remove PCR and sequencing errors. Alignment of CDR3 sequences to IMGT reference sequences was used to assign V, D and J gene segments. Each retained sequence needed at least a six-nucleotide match to both a V gene segment and a J gene segment. Rearrangements were called productive when the CDR3 lacked stop codons and stayed in frame with V and J; all others were non-productive. CDR3 was defined according to IMGT convention as the region running from the second conserved V-encoded cysteine to the conserved J-encoded phenylalanine. The earlier analysis of some 550 of the donors excluded any sequence lacking an unambiguous match to a single V gene segment. An earlier analysis of roughly 590 of the donors called V segments functional above 56.7% productive rearrangements and segregating when the between-donor standard deviation exceeded 5%. A statistical classification framework was built for diagnosing cytomegalovirus status from the catalog of TCR beta chain sequences. A later analysis assigned V and J genes by comparing TCR nucleotide sequences with IMGT/GENE-DB human TR gene sequences. In a later analysis, CDR3 sequences and most-parsimonious VDJ recombination scenarios were assigned using the TCRdist pipeline. In a later analysis, each TCR beta chain was defined by its CDR3 amino acid sequence together with its V-gene family, and reads without a unique V-gene family were excluded. A later analysis removed 600 or so highly shared, low-generation-probability nucleotide sequences to deal with suspected cross-contamination and a sequencing artifact. A later analysis calculated a clonal expansion index for each public chain from normalized within-repertoire ranks of inferred template counts. In a later analysis, generation probabilities were computed with a VDJ recombination model fitted to out-of-frame rearrangements, and the resulting probabilities were checked against IGoR. Hypergeometric tests were used in a later analysis to score TCR-TCR, TCR-HLA and TCR-CMV co-occurrence, with a repertoire-size bias correction applied to the TCR pairs. In a later analysis, false discovery rates were estimated by permuting HLA or CMV assignments 20 times. In a later analysis, co-occurring TCRs were grouped using DBSCAN, and TCRdist sequence similarity was added for clustering within HLA-allele-positive subsets. Repertoires with fewer than 30,000 or more than 120,000 public chains, plus five repertoires with anomalous nucleotide sharing, were excluded from co-occurrence clustering. Sourced from immuneACCESS, this table was stored by TCRdb with only in-frame sequences that have V and J called. A share of the clones is absent; for the studies checked, an unresolved V gene accounts for under half, and the remainder has no known explanation. That table supplies the V and J calls and clone size; D and trimming were determined from the DNA. The sample has 120,000 to 150,000 clones on record, 70% to 85% of them singletons. Of the sample, over 2.5% falls within the top ten clones.

The cohort comprised fewer than 750 healthy bone marrow donors. Cohort members were all nominally healthy when sampled, although unrecorded immune exposures were likely present. The donor tested CMV seronegative and was one of the 352 seronegative cohort members. Every donor gave a peripheral blood sample, and the peripheral blood mononuclear cells from that sample were used for TCR beta sequencing. Genomic DNA extraction from the blood cell samples was performed with the Qiagen DNeasy Blood Extraction Kit. The material sequenced was PBMCs. The chain is assembled from TRBV28 and TRBJ2-1; the central 7 bases match TRBD1. The sequence derives from a male donor in good health and CMV-seronegative. The DNA sequence is as follows: TGTGCCAGCAGTTTACAGGGGGTCAATGAGCAGTTCTTC. Its amino acids are CASSLQGVNEQFF.